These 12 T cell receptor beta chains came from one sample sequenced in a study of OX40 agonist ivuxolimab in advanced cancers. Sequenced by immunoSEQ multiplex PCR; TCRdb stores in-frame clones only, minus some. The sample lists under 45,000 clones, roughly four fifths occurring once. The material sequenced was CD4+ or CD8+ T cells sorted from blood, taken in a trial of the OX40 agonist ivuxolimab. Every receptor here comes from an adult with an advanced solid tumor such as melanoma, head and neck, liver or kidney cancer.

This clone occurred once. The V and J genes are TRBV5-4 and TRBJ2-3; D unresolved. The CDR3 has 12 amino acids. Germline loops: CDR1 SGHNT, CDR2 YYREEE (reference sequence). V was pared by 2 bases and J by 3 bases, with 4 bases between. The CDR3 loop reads CASSFGTDTQYF. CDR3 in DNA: TGTGCCAGCAGCTTCGGGACAGATACGCAGTATTTT.

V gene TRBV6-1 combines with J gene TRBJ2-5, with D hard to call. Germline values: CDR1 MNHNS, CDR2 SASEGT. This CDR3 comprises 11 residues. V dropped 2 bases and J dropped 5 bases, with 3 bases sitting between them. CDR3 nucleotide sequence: TGTGCCAGCAGTGAACGGGAGACCCAGTACTTC. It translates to CASSERETQYF.

CDR3 coding DNA: TGTGCCAGCAGCCCGCGGACAGGGGGCGCGGATAATGAGCAGTTCTTC. Translated: CASSPRTGGADNEQFF. The chain is built from TRBV9 and TRBJ2-1; 11 nucleotides line up with TRBD1. Looked up from germline, CDR1 is SGDLS and CDR2 is YYNGEE. The J segment lost 7 bases and the V segment lost 4 bases, leaving 10 bases of the junction unmatched. This CDR3 has 16 residues.

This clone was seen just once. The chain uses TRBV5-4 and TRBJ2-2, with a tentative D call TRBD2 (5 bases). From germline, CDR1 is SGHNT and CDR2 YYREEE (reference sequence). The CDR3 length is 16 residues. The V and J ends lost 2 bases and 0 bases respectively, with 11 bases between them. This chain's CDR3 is CASSLPSSTNTGELFF. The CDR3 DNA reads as TGTGCCAGCAGCTTACCTAGCAGTACGAACACCGGGGAGCTGTTTTTT.

CDR3 nucleotides: TGTGCCAGTAGTATAGATTGGCAGCAAAACATTCAGTACTTC. This codes for CASSIDWQQNIQYF. The chain is built from TRBV19 and TRBJ2-4; D gene uncertain. V gave up 0 bases and J gave up 5 bases, with 8 bases separating them. Per the germline V gene, CDR1 is LNHDA and CDR2 is SQIVND (reference sequence). The CDR3 consists of 14 residues.

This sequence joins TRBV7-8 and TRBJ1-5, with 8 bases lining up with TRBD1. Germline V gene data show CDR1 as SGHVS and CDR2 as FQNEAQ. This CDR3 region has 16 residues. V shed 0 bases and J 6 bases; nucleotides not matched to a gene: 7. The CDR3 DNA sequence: TGTGCCAGCAGCTTAGCGCAGGGGGCGAGGGTTCAGCCCCAGCATTTT. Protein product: CASSLAQGARVQPQHF.

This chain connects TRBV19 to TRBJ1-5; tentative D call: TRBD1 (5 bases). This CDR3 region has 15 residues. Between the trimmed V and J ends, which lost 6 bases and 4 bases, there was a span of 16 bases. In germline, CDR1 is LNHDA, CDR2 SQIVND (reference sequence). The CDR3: CASRPLGGENQPQHF. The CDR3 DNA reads TGTGCCAGTAGACCCCTCGGGGGGGAAAATCAGCCCCAGCATTTT.

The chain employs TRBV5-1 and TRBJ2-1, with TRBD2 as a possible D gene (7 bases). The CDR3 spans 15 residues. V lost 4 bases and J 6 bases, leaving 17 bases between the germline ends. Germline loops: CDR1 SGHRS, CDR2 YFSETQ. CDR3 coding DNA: TGCGCCAGCAGCCCACTGGGGGGGGCGGGCAATGAGCAGTTCTTC. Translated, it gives CASSPLGGAGNEQFF.

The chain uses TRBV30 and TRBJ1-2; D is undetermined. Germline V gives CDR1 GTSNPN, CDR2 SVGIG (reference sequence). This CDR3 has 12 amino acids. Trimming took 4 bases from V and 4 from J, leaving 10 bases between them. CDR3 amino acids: CAWTDRLYGYTF. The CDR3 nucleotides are TGTGCCTGGACGGACCGCCTCTATGGCTACACCTTC.

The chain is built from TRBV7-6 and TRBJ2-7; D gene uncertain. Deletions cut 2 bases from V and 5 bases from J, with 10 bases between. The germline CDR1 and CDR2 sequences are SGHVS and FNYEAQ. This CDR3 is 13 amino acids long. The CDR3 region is CASSLSSVNEQYF. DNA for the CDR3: TGTGCCAGCAGCTTATCCTCAGTGAACGAGCAGTACTTC.

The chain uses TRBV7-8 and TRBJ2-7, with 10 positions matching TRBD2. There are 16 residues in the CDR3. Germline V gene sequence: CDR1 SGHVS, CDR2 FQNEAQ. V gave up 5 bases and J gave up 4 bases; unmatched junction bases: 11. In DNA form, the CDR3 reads TGTGCCAGCAGCAGTGGGCTAGCGGGGGCTATGTACGAGCAGTACTTC. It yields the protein CASSSGLAGAMYEQYF.

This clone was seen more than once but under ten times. CDR3 protein: CASSKVCTGGCHEKLFF. The CDR3 nucleotides are TGTGCCAGCAGCAAAGTTTGTACAGGGGGATGTCATGAAAAACTGTTTTTT. The V call is TRBV21-1, the J call TRBJ1-4; no check of the table's D call, TRBD1, against the DNA was made. TRBV21-1 corresponds to a pseudogene. The CDR3 contains 17 residues.